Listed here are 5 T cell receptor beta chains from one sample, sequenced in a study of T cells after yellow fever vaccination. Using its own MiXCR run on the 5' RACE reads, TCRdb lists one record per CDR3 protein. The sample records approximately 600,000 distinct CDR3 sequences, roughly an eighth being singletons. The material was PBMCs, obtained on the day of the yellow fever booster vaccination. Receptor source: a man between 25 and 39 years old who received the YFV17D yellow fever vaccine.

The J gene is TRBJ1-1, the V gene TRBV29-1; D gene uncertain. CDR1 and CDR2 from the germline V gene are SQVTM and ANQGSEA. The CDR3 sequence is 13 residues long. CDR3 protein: CSLVTSVGTEAFF. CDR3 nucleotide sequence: TGCAGTTTGGTGACGTCGGTTGGCACTGAAGCTTTCTTT.

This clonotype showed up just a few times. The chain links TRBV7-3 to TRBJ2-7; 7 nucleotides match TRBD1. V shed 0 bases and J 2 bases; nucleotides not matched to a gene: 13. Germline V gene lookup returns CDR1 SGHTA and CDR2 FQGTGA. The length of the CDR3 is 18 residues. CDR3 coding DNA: TGTGCCAGCAGCTTAACACCCCAGACGCCAACAGGGGCCTACGAGCAGTACTTC. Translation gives CASSLTPQTPTGAYEQYF.

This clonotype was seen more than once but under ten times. The CDR3 bases are TGTGCCAGCAGCTTAAGGATCTACTCGGGGGAGGTTCGAGAGACCCAGTACTTC. Translating it yields CASSLRIYSGEVRETQYF. The V and J genes are TRBV7-8 and TRBJ2-5, with D possibly TRBD2 on 6 matching bases. Trimming pared 2 bases from V and 4 bases from J, leaving 23 bases between. This CDR3 contains 18 residues. Germline CDR1 reads SGHVS; CDR2 reads FQNEAQ.

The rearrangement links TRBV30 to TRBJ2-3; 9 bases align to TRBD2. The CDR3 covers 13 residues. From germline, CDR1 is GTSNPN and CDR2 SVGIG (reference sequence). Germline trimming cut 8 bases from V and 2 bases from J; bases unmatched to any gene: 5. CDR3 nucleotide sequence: TGTGCCAGTATAGCGGGAGACACAGATACGCAGTATTTT. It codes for CASIAGDTDTQYF.

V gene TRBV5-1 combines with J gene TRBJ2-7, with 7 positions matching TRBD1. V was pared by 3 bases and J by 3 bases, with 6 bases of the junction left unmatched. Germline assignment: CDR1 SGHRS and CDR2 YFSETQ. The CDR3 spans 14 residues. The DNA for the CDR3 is TGCGCCAGCAGCTCAAGGGACAGAAACTACGAGCAGTACTTC. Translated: CASSSRDRNYEQYF.